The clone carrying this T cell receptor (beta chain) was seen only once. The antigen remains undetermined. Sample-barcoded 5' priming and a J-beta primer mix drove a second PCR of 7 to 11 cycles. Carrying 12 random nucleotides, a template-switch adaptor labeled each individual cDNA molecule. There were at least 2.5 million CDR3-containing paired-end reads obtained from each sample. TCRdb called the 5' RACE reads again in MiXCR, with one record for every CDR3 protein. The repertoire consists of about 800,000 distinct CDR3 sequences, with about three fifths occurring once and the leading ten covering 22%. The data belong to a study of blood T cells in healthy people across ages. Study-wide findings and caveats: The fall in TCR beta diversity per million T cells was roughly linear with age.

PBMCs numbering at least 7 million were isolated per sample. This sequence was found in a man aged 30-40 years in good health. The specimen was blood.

CDR3 loop: CASRMIRGPGEQYF. CDR3 bases: TGTGCCAGCAGGATGATTAGGGGCCCTGGCGAGCAGTACTTC. The J gene is TRBJ2-7, the V gene TRBV28; tentatively, D is TRBD1 (5 bases). V was shortened by 6 bases and J by 6 bases, with 18 bases between the two germline ends. There are 14 residues in the CDR3. The germline CDR1 and CDR2 sequences are MDHEN and SYDVKM.